This is a list of T cell receptor beta chains from one sample in a study of shared clonotypes between healthy human individuals. Repertoires were generated with immunoSEQ multiplex PCR, while TCRdb's copy carries only in-frame clones and drops some. The data show 75,000 to 100,000 clones, roughly 45% seen once. The sample taken for sequencing was PBMCs. The receptors were gathered from a woman aged 40 to 50 in good health. Some clones in this sample may be carry-over from other donors' samples. The CDR3 runs from the conserved cysteine through the conserved F or W. The D gene is left open where the match is weak. For some rows the clone size is stated as once, few or many, or as a class when expanded; others skip it.

size: few; V: TRBV14; J: TRBJ2-6; D: NA; DNA: TGTGCCAGCAGCCAAGATAATTTAGACGTCCTGACTTTC; CDR3: CASSQDNLDVLTF
size: few; V: TRBV11-3; J: TRBJ2-2; D: NA; DNA: TGTGCCAGCAGCTTAGGGGGGATCGCCGGGGAGCTGTTTTTT; CDR3: CASSLGGIAGELFF
size: NA; V: TRBV30; J: TRBJ2-7; D: NA; DNA: TGTGCCTGGGCGATTGCCTACGAGCAGTACTTC; CDR3: CAWAIAYEQYF
size: NA; V: TRBV10-3; J: TRBJ2-7; D: NA; DNA: TGTGCCATCAGTGAGTGGTCGGGCCCTACCTACGAGCAGTACTTC; CDR3: CAISEWSGPTYEQYF
size: NA; V: TRBV6-5; J: TRBJ1-2; D: NA; DNA: TGTGCCAGCAGCTCTGGACCCAACTATGGCTACACCTTC; CDR3: CASSSGPNYGYTF
size: many; V: TRBV28; J: TRBJ1-2; D: NA; DNA: TGTGCCAGCGTGGGGACATCGACTAACTATGGCTACACCTTC; CDR3: CASVGTSTNYGYTF
size: NA; V: TRBV19; J: TRBJ1-2; D: TRBD1; DNA: TGTGCCAGTAGTCCGTGGGACAGGGCCTATGGCTACACCTTC; CDR3: CASSPWDRAYGYTF
size: NA; V: TRBV6-5; J: TRBJ1-3; D: NA; DNA: TGTGCCAGCACCAACTCTCGGACCGGGGGAAACACCATATATTTT; CDR3: CASTNSRTGGNTIYF
size: few; V: TRBV27; J: TRBJ2-7; D: NA; DNA: TGTGCCAGCAGTTTTTCGATGGGGAGTGACTACGAGCAGTACTTC; CDR3: CASSFSMGSDYEQYF
size: NA; V: TRBV29-1; J: TRBJ1-1; D: NA; DNA: TGCAGCGCGGGACAAGCGAACACTGAAGCTTTCTTT; CDR3: CSAGQANTEAFF
size: NA; V: TRBV5-6; J: TRBJ2-5; D: TRBD1; DNA: TGTGCCAGCAGCAAAGCCGGGACAGGGGGCCAAGAGACCCAGTACTTC; CDR3: CASSKAGTGGQETQYF
size: NA; V: TRBV4-3; J: TRBJ2-1; D: NA; DNA: TGCGCCAGCAGCCAAGGGTTAGAGATCCGGGGCAATGAGCAGTTCTTC; CDR3: CASSQGLEIRGNEQFF
size: NA; V: TRBV30; J: TRBJ1-1; D: NA; DNA: TGTGCCTCAAACAGGGTGATAAGCACTGAAGCTTTCTTT; CDR3: CASNRVISTEAFF
size: NA; V: TRBV7-2; J: TRBJ1-2; D: TRBD1; DNA: TGTGCCAGCAGCTTAGGAGGGGGCCTCTATGGCTACACCTTC; CDR3: CASSLGGGLYGYTF
size: NA; V: TRBV5-1; J: TRBJ2-3; D: TRBD2; DNA: TGCGCCAGCAGACCTGGACTAGCGGCTAGCACAGATACGCAGTATTTT; CDR3: CASRPGLAASTDTQYF
size: many; V: TRBV13; J: TRBJ1-1; D: NA; DNA: TGTGCCAGCAGCGCCCGGGGGAAGAACACTGAAGCTTTCTTT; CDR3: CASSARGKNTEAFF
size: many; V: TRBV28; J: TRBJ1-2; D: TRBD1; DNA: TGTGCCAGCAGTTTAATTCCAGGGGGCGCAAGTAATGGCTACACCTTC; CDR3: CASSLIPGGASNGYTF
size: many; V: TRBV29-1; J: TRBJ2-5; D: NA; DNA: TGCAGCGTTGCAACAGGGGAGGGGGAGACCCAGTACTTC; CDR3: CSVATGEGETQYF
size: once; V: TRBV25-1; J: TRBJ2-3; D: TRBD1; DNA: TGTGCCAGTACACAGGGGTTACTAGATACGCAGTATTTT; CDR3: CASTQGLLDTQYF
size: NA; V: TRBV10-2; J: TRBJ2-1; D: TRBD2; DNA: TGCGCCAGCAGTGAGCCCAGCGGATGGGGGGGTTACAATGAGCAGTTCTTC; CDR3: CASSEPSGWGGYNEQFF
size: few; V: TRBV7-3; J: TRBJ2-3; D: NA; DNA: TGTGCCAGCAGCTTCGGGAGCACAGATACGCAGTATTTT; CDR3: CASSFGSTDTQYF
size: many; V: TRBV7-6; J: TRBJ2-5; D: TRBD1; DNA: TGTGCCAGCAGCCCCTGGACAGGGATCGGGAGAGAGACCCAGTACTTC; CDR3: CASSPWTGIGRETQYF
size: NA; V: TRBV18; J: TRBJ2-3; D: NA; DNA: TGTGCCAGCTCACCTTCGGATACGCAGTATTTT; CDR3: CASSPSDTQYF
size: NA; V: TRBV29-1; J: TRBJ1-2; D: NA; DNA: TGCAGCGCACCAGGGCCAGCGGGGGATGGCTACACCTTC; CDR3: CSAPGPAGDGYTF
size: many; V: TRBV4-2; J: TRBJ2-1; D: TRBD2; DNA: TGTGCCAGCAGCCTTTCGAAGTACGGACTAGCGGGCCCCTACAATGAGCAGTTCTTC; CDR3: CASSLSKYGLAGPYNEQFF
size: NA; V: TRBV9; J: TRBJ2-5; D: TRBD2; DNA: TGTGCCAGCAGCGTAGCTCCGGGACTAGCGGGCGCCGAGACCCAGTACTTC; CDR3: CASSVAPGLAGAETQYF
size: many; V: TRBV7-2; J: TRBJ2-7; D: TRBD1; DNA: TGTGCCAGCAGCACCGCCGGGACAGGGCTCTCCTACGAGCAGTACTTC; CDR3: CASSTAGTGLSYEQYF
size: NA; V: TRBV18; J: TRBJ1-1; D: TRBD1; DNA: TGTGCCAGCTCCCGGGACAGGGATGAGACTGAAGCTTTCTTT; CDR3: CASSRDRDETEAFF
size: NA; V: TRBV5-1; J: TRBJ2-3; D: NA; DNA: TGCGCCAGCAGCCCGAGCGGAAGAAGCACAGATACGCAGTATTTT; CDR3: CASSPSGRSTDTQYF
size: many; V: TRBV5-1; J: TRBJ2-7; D: TRBD1; DNA: TGCGCCAGCAGCTTGGCCGGGACAGGAAACCTCTACGAGCAGTACTTC; CDR3: CASSLAGTGNLYEQYF
size: NA; V: TRBV7-3; J: TRBJ2-3; D: NA; DNA: TGTGCCAGCAGCAGAGGGACGGCTAGCACAGATACGCAGTATTTT; CDR3: CASSRGTASTDTQYF
size: NA; V: TRBV30; J: TRBJ2-3; D: NA; DNA: TGTGCCTGGAGTGTACCGCAGGGATGGCGTTTTGGATCTAGCACAGATACGCAGTATTTT; CDR3: CAWSVPQGWRFGSSTDTQYF
size: many; V: TRBV7-9; J: TRBJ2-2; D: NA; DNA: TGTGCCAGCAGCTTTCGGACGTCAATGGCCGGGGAGCTGTTTTTT; CDR3: CASSFRTSMAGELFF
size: many; V: TRBV25-1; J: TRBJ2-7; D: NA; DNA: TGTGCCAGCAGTGAATTTCGGCGGGACCTCGGGCTTTACGAGCAGTACTTC; CDR3: CASSEFRRDLGLYEQYF
size: few; V: TRBV6-1; J: TRBJ2-7; D: NA; DNA: TGTGCCAGCAGGCCGCAGACGGATCCCTACGAGCAGTACTTC; CDR3: CASRPQTDPYEQYF
size: NA; V: TRBV5-4; J: TRBJ2-7; D: TRBD2; DNA: TGTGCCAGCAGCTTTACTAGCGGGATACCACCCTACGAGCAGTACTTC; CDR3: CASSFTSGIPPYEQYF
size: many; V: TRBV29-1; J: TRBJ2-2; D: NA; DNA: TGCAGCGTCCAGGACTACCCGAACACCGGGGAGCTGTTTTTT; CDR3: CSVQDYPNTGELFF
size: NA; V: TRBV27; J: TRBJ1-5; D: NA; DNA: TGTGCCAGCAGTTCCCTGACAGGAAGCAATCAGCCCCAGCATTTT; CDR3: CASSSLTGSNQPQHF
size: few; V: TRBV9; J: TRBJ2-7; D: NA; DNA: TGTGCCAGCAGCCCGGACTTCGGCGAGCAGTACTTC; CDR3: CASSPDFGEQYF
size: many; V: TRBV28; J: TRBJ1-5; D: TRBD1; DNA: TGTGCCAGCCAGGGGGAGGCTCGGCCCCAGCATTTT; CDR3: CASQGEARPQHF
size: NA; V: TRBV29-1; J: TRBJ1-2; D: NA; DNA: TGCAGCGTTGTTTTGGCAGGGAAAAGGCGTGGCTACACCTTC; CDR3: CSVVLAGKRRGYTF
size: few; V: TRBV4-2; J: TRBJ2-1; D: TRBD2; DNA: TGTGCCAGCAGCGTGCAAGCGGGAGGATACAATGAGCAGTTCTTC; CDR3: CASSVQAGGYNEQFF
size: NA; V: TRBV4-3; J: TRBJ1-5; D: NA; DNA: TGCGCCAGCAGCCAAGAGACCAATCAGCCCCAGCATTTT; CDR3: CASSQETNQPQHF
size: many; V: TRBV7-8; J: TRBJ2-5; D: TRBD2; DNA: TGTGCCAGCAGCTTAGGGAGACTAGCTCTCCAAGAGACCCAGTACTTC; CDR3: CASSLGRLALQETQYF
size: many; V: TRBV10-3; J: TRBJ2-7; D: TRBD2; DNA: TGTGCCATCAGTGAGTCGGGAGGGATGTCCTACGAGCAGTACTTC; CDR3: CAISESGGMSYEQYF
size: NA; V: TRBV7-3; J: TRBJ2-1; D: TRBD1; DNA: TGTGCCAGCAGCTTTACGACAGGGCTGGCCTACAATGAGCAGTTCTTC; CDR3: CASSFTTGLAYNEQFF
size: NA; V: TRBV28; J: TRBJ1-4; D: NA; DNA: TGTGCCAGCAGTTTCGGGGTTGCGGAAAAACTGTTTTTT; CDR3: CASSFGVAEKLFF
size: NA; V: TRBV7-9; J: TRBJ2-1; D: TRBD2; DNA: TGTGCCAGCAGCTTCGGACTAGCGGGAGGTTCTGAGTTCTTC; CDR3: CASSFGLAGGSEFF
size: NA; V: TRBV7-9; J: TRBJ2-3; D: TRBD1; DNA: TGTGCCAGCAGCTTATGGATACCGGGACAGTTTAGCACAGATACGCAGTATTTT; CDR3: CASSLWIPGQFSTDTQYF
size: NA; V: TRBV28; J: TRBJ2-7; D: TRBD2; DNA: TGTGCCAGCAGACTTCGGGAGGTCTCCTACGAGCAGTACTTC; CDR3: CASRLREVSYEQYF
size: NA; V: TRBV25-1; J: TRBJ2-7; D: NA; DNA: TGTGCCAGCAGTGGTGGGGCCTACGAGCAGTACTTC; CDR3: CASSGGAYEQYF
size: few; V: TRBV11-2; J: TRBJ2-7; D: NA; DNA: TGTGCCAGCAGCTTCGTACGCTCCTACGAGCAGTACTTC; CDR3: CASSFVRSYEQYF
size: NA; V: TRBV27; J: TRBJ1-2; D: NA; DNA: TGTGCCAGCAGTCCCCCGGGGTCGGGGAATGGCTACACCTTC; CDR3: CASSPPGSGNGYTF
size: NA; V: TRBV28; J: TRBJ1-2; D: TRBD1; DNA: TGTGCCAGCAGGACTCCGGGACAGATTTCTGCTTATGGTTACACCTTC; CDR3: CASRTPGQISAYGYTF
size: many; V: TRBV7-2; J: TRBJ1-4; D: NA; DNA: TGTGCCAGCAGCCCCGCGGCAGTCGAAAAACTGTTTTTT; CDR3: CASSPAAVEKLFF
size: NA; V: TRBV25-1; J: TRBJ1-2; D: NA; DNA: TGTGCCAGCAGTCCTCAAATTGAATACGGCTACACCTTC; CDR3: CASSPQIEYGYTF
size: many; V: TRBV11-2; J: TRBJ2-4; D: TRBD2; DNA: TGTGCCAGCAGCTTAGACCAAAATAGACTAGCGGGAAAGTACTTC; CDR3: CASSLDQNRLAGKYF
size: NA; V: TRBV29-1; J: TRBJ2-1; D: NA; DNA: TGCAGCGTATGCCGGCGAGGAGGCGAGCAGTTCTTC; CDR3: CSVCRRGGEQFF
size: NA; V: TRBV25-1; J: TRBJ1-2; D: NA; DNA: TGTGCCAGCAGTGCGAGGGGAACGGATGGCTACACCTTC; CDR3: CASSARGTDGYTF
size: NA; V: TRBV27; J: TRBJ1-1; D: TRBD1; DNA: TGTGCCAGCACTAGGACAGGCGCGAACACTGAAGCTTTCTTT; CDR3: CASTRTGANTEAFF